This T cell receptor (beta chain) derives from a study of CD8+ T cells in alopecia areata. About the research overall: Twice a day, 5 to 10 mg of oral tofacitinib was administered to treated patients. It was 6 to 18 months of tofacitinib, and then there were 6 months off drug.

Cell sorting on a FACSAria was used to separate CD4+ and CD8+ T cells from the PBMCs. This clone was seen a few times. Extracted RNA was reverse transcribed into cDNA, the sequencing template. Only in-frame clones appear in the TCRdb table, and some are missing; sequencing was by immunoSEQ multiplex PCR. The sample consists of more than 95,000 clones, approximately 42% of them appearing once. Germline V gives CDR1 MGHDK, CDR2 SYGVNS. Trimming took 7 bases from V and 0 from J, leaving 7 bases between them. There are 12 residues in the CDR3. The receptor comes from a human donor with alopecia areata. The specimen sequenced was CD4+ T cells sorted from blood. The V call is TRBV25-1, the J call TRBJ2-7; D is ambiguous. CDR3 DNA: TGTGCCAGCACGACGAGCTCCTACGAGCAGTACTTC. Its translation: CASTTSSYEQYF.